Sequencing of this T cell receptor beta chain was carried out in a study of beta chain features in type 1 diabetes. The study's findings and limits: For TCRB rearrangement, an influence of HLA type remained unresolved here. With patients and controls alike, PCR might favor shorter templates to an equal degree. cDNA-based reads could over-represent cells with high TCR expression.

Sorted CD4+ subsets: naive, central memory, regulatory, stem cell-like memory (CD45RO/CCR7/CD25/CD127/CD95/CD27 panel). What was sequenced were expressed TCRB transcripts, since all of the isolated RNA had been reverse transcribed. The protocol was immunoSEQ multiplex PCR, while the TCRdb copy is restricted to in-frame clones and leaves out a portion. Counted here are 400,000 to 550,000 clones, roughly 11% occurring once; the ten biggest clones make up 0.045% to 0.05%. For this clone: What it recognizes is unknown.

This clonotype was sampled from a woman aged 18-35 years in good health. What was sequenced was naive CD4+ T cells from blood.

CDR3 sequence: CASSAVPGGLPPYNEQFF. CDR3 bases: TGTGCCAGCAGCGCAGTCCCTGGGGGACTACCCCCCTACAATGAGCAGTTCTTC. The chain has TRBV9 and TRBJ2-1, with TRBD2 matching over 7 bases. CDR1 is SGDLS and CDR2 is YYNGEE in the germline V gene. The CDR3 covers 18 residues. The J segment lost 2 bases and the V segment lost 3 bases, leaving 14 bases of the junction unmatched.